One TCR beta chain is described in this entry. Antigen specificity is unknown. This entry comes from a study of cytomegalovirus exposure and HLA in healthy donors. The wider study: Clustering assigned over 70% of the approximately 400 genotyped donors to the Caucasian-associated ancestry cluster.

PCR primers comprised 60 Vbeta and 13 Jbeta primers. Produced via immunoSEQ multiplex PCR; TCRdb's table is partial and in-frame only. Here the sample spans fewer than 250,000 clones, 70% to 80% being singletons. Findings and caveats of the study: What was likely a sequencing artifact was a cluster of highly shared sequence variants.

The CDR3 runs to 17 residues. From germline, CDR1 is LNHNV and CDR2 YYDKDF (reference sequence). V gave up 1 base and J gave up 4 bases; unmatched junction bases: 5. Sequencing was carried out using PBMCs. This clonotype was sampled from a male donor in good health and CMV-seronegative. The V and J genes are TRBV15 and TRBJ2-1, with 12 bases aligning to TRBD2. CDR3 sequence: CATSRGGLAGFYNEQFF. Here the CDR3 DNA reads TGTGCCACCAGCAGAGGCGGACTAGCGGGATTTTACAATGAGCAGTTCTTC. Together with reference TRBV15 and TRBJ2-1, the CDR3 gives the full variable domain: DAMVIQNPRYQVTQFGKPVTLSCSQTLNHNVMYWYQQKSSQAPKLLFHYYDKDFNNEADTPDNFQSRRPNTSFCFLDIRSPGLGDTAMYLCATSRGGLAGFYNEQFFGPGTRLTVL.